Listed here is a single TCR beta chain. No antigen is known for it. These data belong to a study of OX40 agonist ivuxolimab in advanced cancers. The wider study: The drug used for patients, ivuxolimab, was an agonistic anti-OX40 (CD134) antibody. Study-wide results and caveats: A proportion of nonresponders additionally exhibited low normalized T-cell clonal expansion.

Clones were read by immunoSEQ multiplex PCR, and TCRdb kept only the in-frame ones, dropping some. The data show some 50,000 clones, about 90% seen once. Trimming left V 10 bases short and J 3 bases short, with 40 bases between. Germline assignment: CDR1 MNHEY and CDR2 SMNVEV (reference sequence). The CDR3 consists of 21 residues. This receptor was obtained from an adult with an advanced solid tumor such as melanoma, head and neck, liver or kidney cancer. The sequences come from CD4+ or CD8+ T cells sorted from blood, collected in a trial of the OX40 agonist ivuxolimab. The chain is built from TRBV27 and TRBJ2-7; tentatively, D is TRBD1 (8 bases). CDR3 residues: CAITDREGGGPRIKIFYEQYV. The CDR3 nucleotides are TGTGCCATCACGGACAGGGAGGGGGGGGGTCCTCGTATCAAGATATTCTACGAGCAGTACGTC.